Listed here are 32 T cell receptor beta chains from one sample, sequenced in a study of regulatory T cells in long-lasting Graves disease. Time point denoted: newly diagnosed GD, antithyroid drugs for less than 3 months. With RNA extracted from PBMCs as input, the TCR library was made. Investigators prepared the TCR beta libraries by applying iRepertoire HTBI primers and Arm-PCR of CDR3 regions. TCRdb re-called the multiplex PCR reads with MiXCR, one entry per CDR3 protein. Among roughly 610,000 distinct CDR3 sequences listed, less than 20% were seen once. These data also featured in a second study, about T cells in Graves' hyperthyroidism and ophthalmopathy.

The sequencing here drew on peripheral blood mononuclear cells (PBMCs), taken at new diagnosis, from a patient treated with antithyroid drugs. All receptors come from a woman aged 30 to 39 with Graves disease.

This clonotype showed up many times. CDR3 DNA: TGTGCCAGCAGCTTAGCGACAGCGCAAGAGACCCAGTACTTC. Protein: CASSLATAQETQYF. The V and J genes are TRBV7-9 and TRBJ2-5, with a weak D call TRBD1 (5 bases). CDR1 and CDR2 from the germline V gene are SEHNR and FQNEAQ (reference sequence). Trimming pared 0 bases from V and 2 bases from J, leaving 7 bases between. The CDR3 is 14 amino acids. Combining the CDR3 with reference TRBV7-9 and TRBJ2-5 gives the whole variable domain DTGVSQNPRHKITKRGQNVTFRCDPISEHNRLYWYRQTLGQGPEFLTYFQNEAQLEKSRLLSDRFSAERPKGSFSTLEIQRTEQGDSAMYLCASSLATAQETQYFGPGTRLLVL.

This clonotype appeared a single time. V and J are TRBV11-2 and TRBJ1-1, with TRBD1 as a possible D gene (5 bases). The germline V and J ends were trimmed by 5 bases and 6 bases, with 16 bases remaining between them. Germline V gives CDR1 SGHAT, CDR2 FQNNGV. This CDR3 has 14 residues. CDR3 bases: TGTGCCAGCAGCCAAAACGGGGCCCGGGCTGAAGCTTTCTTT. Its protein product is CASSQNGARAEAFF.

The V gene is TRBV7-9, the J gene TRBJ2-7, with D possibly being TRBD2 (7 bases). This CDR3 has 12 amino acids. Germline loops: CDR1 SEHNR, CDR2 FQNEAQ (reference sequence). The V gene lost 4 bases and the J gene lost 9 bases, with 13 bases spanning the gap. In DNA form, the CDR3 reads TGTGCCAGCAGCTCCAGAGGGGGGGGGCAGTACTTC. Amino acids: CASSSRGGGQYF.

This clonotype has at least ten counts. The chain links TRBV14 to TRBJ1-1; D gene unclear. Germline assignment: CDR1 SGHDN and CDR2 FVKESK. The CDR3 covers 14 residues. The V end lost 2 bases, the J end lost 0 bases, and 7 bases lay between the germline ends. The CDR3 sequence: CASSQPGLNTEAFF. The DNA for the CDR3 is TGTGCCAGCAGCCAACCCGGATTGAACACTGAAGCTTTCTTT.

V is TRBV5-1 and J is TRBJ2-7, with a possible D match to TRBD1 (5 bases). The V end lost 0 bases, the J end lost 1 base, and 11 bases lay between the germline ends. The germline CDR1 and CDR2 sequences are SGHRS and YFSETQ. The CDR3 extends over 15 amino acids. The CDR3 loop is CASSLGAGNSYEQYF. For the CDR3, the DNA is TGCGCCAGCAGCTTGGGGGCAGGGAATTCCTACGAGCAGTACTTC.

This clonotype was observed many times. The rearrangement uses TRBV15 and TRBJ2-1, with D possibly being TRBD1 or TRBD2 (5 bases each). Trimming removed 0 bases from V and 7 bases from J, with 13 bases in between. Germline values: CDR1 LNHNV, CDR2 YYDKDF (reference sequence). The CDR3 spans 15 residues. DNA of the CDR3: TGTGCCACCAGCAGAGATCTGCTGGGGGTGAATGAGCAGTTCTTC. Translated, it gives CATSRDLLGVNEQFF.

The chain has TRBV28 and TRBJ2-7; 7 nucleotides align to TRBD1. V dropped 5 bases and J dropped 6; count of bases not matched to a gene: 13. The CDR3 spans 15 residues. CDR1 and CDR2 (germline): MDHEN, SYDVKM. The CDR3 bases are TGTGCCAGCAGTCCTATAGACAGGGATACGCTCGAGCAGTACTTC. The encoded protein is CASSPIDRDTLEQYF.

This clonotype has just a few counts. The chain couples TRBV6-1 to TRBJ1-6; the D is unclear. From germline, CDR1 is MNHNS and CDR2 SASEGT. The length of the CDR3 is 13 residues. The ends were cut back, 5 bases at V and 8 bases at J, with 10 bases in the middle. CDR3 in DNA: TGTGCCAGCAGTCTAACGGTTGATTCACCCCTCCACTTT. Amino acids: CASSLTVDSPLHF.

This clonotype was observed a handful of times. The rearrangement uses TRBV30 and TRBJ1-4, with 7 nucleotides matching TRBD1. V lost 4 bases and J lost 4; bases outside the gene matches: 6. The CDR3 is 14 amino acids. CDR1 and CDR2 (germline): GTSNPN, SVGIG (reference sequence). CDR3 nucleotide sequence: TGTGCCTGGAATAAGGACAGGATTAATGAAAAACTGTTTTTT. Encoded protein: CAWNKDRINEKLFF.

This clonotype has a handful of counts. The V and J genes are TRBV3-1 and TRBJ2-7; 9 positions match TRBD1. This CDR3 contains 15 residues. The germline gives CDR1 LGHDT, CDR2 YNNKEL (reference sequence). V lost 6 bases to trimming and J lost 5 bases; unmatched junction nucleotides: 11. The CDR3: CASRAWDRDENEQYF. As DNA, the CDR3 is TGTGCCAGCAGAGCATGGGACAGGGATGAGAACGAGCAGTACTTC.

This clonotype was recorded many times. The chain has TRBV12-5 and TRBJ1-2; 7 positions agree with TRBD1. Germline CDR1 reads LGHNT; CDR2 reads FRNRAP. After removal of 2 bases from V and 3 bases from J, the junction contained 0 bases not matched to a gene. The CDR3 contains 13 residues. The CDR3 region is CASGLTGDYGYTF. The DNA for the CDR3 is TGTGCTAGTGGTTTGACAGGGGACTATGGCTACACCTTC.

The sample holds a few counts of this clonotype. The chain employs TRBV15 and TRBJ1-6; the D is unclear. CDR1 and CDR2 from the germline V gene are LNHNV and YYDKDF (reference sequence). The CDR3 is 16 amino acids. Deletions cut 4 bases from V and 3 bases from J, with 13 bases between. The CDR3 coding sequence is TGTGCCACCAGCAAAGACCACCGCCTCTATAATTCACCCCTCCACTTT. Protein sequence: CATSKDHRLYNSPLHF.

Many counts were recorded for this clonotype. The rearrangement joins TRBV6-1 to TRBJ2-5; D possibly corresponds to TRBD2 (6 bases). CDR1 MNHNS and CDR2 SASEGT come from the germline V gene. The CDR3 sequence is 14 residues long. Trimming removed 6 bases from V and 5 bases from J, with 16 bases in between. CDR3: CASSRRLGRETQYF. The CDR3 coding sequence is TGTGCCAGCAGCCGCCGCCTAGGGAGGGAGACCCAGTACTTC.

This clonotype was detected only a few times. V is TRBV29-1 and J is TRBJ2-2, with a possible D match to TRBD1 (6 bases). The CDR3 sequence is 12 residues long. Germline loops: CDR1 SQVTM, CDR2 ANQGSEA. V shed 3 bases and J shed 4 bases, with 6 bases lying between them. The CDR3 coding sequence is TGCAGCGTTGAGGGGGCCACCGGGGAGCTGTTTTTT. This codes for CSVEGATGELFF.

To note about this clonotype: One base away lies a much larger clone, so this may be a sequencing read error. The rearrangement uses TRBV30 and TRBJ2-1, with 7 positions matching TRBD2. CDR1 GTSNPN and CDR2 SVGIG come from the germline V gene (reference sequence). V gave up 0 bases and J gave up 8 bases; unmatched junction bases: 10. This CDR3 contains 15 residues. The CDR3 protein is CAWSVLASGVDEQFF. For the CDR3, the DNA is TGTGCCTGGAGTGTACTGGCTAGCGGTGTGGATGAGCAGTTCTTC.

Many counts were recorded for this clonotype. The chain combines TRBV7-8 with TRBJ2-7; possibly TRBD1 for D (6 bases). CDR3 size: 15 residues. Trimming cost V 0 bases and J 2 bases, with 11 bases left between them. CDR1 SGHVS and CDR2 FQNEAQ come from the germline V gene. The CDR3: CASSLAPHRAYEQYF. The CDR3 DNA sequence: TGTGCCAGCAGCTTAGCGCCCCACAGGGCCTACGAGCAGTACTTC.

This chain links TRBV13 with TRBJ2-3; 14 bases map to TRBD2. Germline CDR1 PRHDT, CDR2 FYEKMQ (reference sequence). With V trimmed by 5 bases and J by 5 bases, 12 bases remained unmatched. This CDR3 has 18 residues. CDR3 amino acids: CASSIKSGTSGRRDTQYF. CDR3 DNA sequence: TGTGCCAGCAGCATAAAGAGCGGGACTAGCGGGAGAAGAGATACGCAGTATTTT. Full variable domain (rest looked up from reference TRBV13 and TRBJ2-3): AAGVIQSPRHLIKEKRETATLKCYPIPRHDTVYWYQQGPGQDPQFLISFYEKMQSDKGSIPDRFSAQQFSDYHSELNMSSLELGDSALYFCASSIKSGTSGRRDTQYFGPGTRLTVL.

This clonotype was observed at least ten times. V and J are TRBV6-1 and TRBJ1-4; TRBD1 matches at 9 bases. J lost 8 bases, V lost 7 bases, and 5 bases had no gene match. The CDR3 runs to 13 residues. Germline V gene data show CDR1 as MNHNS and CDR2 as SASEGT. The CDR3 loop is CASTGQGWEKLFF. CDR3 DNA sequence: TGTGCCAGCACGGGACAGGGATGGGAAAAACTGTTTTTT.

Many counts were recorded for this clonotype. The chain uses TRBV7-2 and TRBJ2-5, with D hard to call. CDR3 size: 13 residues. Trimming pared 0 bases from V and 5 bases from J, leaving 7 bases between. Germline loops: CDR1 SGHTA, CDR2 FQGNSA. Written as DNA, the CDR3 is TGTGCCAGCAGCTTAGCCTGGCGGGAGACCCAGTACTTC. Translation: CASSLAWRETQYF.

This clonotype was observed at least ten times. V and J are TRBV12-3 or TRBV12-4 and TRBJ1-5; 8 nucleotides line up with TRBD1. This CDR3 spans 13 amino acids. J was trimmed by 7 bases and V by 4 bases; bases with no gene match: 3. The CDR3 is CASSSGGRQPQHF. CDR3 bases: TGTGCCAGCAGTTCAGGGGGCCGACAGCCCCAGCATTTT.

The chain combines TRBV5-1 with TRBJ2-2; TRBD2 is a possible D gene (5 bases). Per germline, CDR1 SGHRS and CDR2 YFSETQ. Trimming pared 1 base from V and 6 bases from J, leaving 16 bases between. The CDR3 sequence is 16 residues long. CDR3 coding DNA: TGCGCCAGCAGCTTGACGAGGGTCGTTTTCTCCGGGGAGCTGTTTTTT. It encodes CASSLTRVVFSGELFF.

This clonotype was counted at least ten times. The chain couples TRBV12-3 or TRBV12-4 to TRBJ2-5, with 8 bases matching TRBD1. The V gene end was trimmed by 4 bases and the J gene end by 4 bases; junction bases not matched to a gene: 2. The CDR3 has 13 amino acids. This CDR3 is CASSWTGPETQYF. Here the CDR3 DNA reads TGTGCCAGCAGTTGGACAGGGCCAGAGACCCAGTACTTC.

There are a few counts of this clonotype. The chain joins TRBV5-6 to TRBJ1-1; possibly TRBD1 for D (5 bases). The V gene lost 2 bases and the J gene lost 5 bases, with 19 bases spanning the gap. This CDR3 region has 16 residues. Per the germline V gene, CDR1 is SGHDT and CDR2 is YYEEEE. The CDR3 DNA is TGTGCCAGCAGCTTCTTGGGTCCGGGGGGAAGGACTGAAGCTTTCTTT. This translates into CASSFLGPGGRTEAFF.

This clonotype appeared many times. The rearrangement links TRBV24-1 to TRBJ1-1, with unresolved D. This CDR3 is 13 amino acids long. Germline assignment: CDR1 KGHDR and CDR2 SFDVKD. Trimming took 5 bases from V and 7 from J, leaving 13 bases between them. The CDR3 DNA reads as TGTGCCACCAGTGTTGACCCGACAAGTGAAGCTTTCTTT. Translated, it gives CATSVDPTSEAFF.

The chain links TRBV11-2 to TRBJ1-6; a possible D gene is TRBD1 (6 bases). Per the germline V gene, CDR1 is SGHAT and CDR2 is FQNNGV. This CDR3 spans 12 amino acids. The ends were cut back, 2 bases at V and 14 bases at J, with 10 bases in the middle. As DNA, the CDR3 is TGTGCCAGCAGCTTATTAGGGGGATCCCTCCACTTT. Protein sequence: CASSLLGGSLHF.

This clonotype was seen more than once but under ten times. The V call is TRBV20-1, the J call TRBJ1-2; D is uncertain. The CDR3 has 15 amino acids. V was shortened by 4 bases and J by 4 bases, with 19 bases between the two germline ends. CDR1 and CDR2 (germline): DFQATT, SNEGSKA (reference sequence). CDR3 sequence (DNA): TGCAGTGCTAACCCCCGCCGCGTCGAGGGCTATGGCTACACCTTC. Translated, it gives CSANPRRVEGYGYTF.

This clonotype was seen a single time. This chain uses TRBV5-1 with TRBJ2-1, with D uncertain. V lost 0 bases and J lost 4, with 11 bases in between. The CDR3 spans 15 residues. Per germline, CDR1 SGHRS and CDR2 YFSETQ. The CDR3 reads CASSLGGVQYNEQFF. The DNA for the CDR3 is TGCGCCAGCAGCTTGGGTGGAGTCCAATACAATGAGCAGTTCTTC.

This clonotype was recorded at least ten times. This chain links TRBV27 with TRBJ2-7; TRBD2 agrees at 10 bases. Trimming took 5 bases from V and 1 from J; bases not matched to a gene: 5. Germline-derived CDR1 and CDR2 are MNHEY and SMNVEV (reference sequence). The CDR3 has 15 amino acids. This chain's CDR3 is CASSVSGRASYEQYF. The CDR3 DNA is TGTGCCAGCAGTGTCAGCGGGAGGGCTTCCTACGAGCAGTACTTC.

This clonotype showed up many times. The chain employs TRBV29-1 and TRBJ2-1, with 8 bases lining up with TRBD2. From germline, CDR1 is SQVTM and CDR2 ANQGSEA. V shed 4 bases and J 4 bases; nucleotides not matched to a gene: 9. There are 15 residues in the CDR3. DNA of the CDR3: TGCAGCGTTGGAGGAGAGCGGGAGCATTACAATGAGCAGTTCTTC. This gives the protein CSVGGEREHYNEQFF.

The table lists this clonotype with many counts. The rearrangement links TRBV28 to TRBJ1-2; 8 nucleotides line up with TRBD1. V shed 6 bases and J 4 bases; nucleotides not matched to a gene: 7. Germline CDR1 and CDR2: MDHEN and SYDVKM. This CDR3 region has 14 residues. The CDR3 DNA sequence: TGTGCCAGCAGAACAGGACAGGGACTCTATGGCTACACCTTC. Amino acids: CASRTGQGLYGYTF.

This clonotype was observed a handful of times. DNA for the CDR3: TGTGCCAGCAGCTTTTTAAGCTCTGGGGCCAACGTCCTGACTTTC. This encodes CASSFLSSGANVLTF. The genes are TRBV5-6 and TRBJ2-6; no clear D. Germline V lookup: CDR1 SGHDT, CDR2 YYEEEE. There are 15 residues in the CDR3. Trimming removed 2 bases from V and 0 bases from J, with 6 bases in between.

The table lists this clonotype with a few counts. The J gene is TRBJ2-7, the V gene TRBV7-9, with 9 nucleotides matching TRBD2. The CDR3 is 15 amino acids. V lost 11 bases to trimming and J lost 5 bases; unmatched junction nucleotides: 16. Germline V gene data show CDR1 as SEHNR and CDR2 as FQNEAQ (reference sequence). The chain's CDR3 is CAGAPWREGLHEQYF. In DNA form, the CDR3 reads TGTGCCGGCGCCCCCTGGCGGGAGGGACTTCACGAGCAGTACTTC.